The sequence of this T cell receptor (beta chain) was determined in a study of T cell responses to AZD1222 COVID-19 vaccine. Broader study findings: Vaccine-related CD4 TCRs covered spike, predominating at 160-218 and 743-854. Spike-specific TCR breadth and depth went up after people got two AZD1222 doses.

Repertoires were generated with immunoSEQ multiplex PCR, while TCRdb's copy carries only in-frame clones and drops some. This sample has more than 150,000 clones, with 80% to 90% found just once. A note on this clone: Its specificity is unknown.

Material: peripheral blood, obtained on day 0 of AZD1222 vaccination. This TCR derives from an adult in good health.

CDR3 bases: TGTGCCAGCAGTTACGGGGCAGGGGGGCGGACAGATACGCAGTATTTT. This codes for CASSYGAGGRTDTQYF. The chain uses TRBV6-5 and TRBJ2-3; D might be TRBD1 (7 bases). The germline V and J ends were trimmed by 2 bases and 3 bases, with 15 bases remaining between them. Per germline, CDR1 MNHEY and CDR2 SVGAGI. The CDR3 length is 16 residues.